This T cell receptor beta chain is drawn from a study of tumor-infiltrating lymphocytes in primary liver carcinoma. V gave up 4 bases and J gave up 2 bases, with 14 bases separating them. Looked up from germline, CDR1 is SGHVS and CDR2 is FQNEAQ. The CDR3 sequence is 15 residues long. As concerns this clonotype: The target antigen is unknown. Given a much more abundant clone one base away, this may be a read error.

Broader study findings: Top-250-clone fractions were significantly higher in tumors than in blood (p = 0.039).

Starting from approximately 0.45 ug of total RNA, TCR beta cDNA was produced with a primer in the constant region. Slightly modified ARM-PCR, run as three nested multiplex PCR rounds, produced the TCR beta libraries. Use of TRBV1-TRBV30 forward primers with a C-beta reverse primer characterized the first two PCR rounds, which lasted about 9 cycles each. In TCRdb, the multiplex PCR reads were re-called with MiXCR into one record per CDR3 protein. This sample has 85,000 to 100,000 distinct CDR3 sequences, with just under 70% found just once. The roughly 17-31 mg bulk tissue piece was not sorted before simultaneous RNA and DNA extraction. Primary liver carcinoma in the patients was surgically resected. Every patient had chronic HBV infection and was treatment-naive.

V gene TRBV7-8 combines with J gene TRBJ2-5; D is perhaps TRBD2 (5 bases). Material for sequencing was tumor-adjacent normal liver tissue. This receptor was obtained from a man aged 40-49 years with primary liver carcinoma and hepatitis B virus infection. This CDR3 is CASSSLAGLQETQYF. CDR3 coding DNA: TGTGCCAGCAGCTCCCTGGCCGGACTGCAAGAGACCCAGTACTTC.